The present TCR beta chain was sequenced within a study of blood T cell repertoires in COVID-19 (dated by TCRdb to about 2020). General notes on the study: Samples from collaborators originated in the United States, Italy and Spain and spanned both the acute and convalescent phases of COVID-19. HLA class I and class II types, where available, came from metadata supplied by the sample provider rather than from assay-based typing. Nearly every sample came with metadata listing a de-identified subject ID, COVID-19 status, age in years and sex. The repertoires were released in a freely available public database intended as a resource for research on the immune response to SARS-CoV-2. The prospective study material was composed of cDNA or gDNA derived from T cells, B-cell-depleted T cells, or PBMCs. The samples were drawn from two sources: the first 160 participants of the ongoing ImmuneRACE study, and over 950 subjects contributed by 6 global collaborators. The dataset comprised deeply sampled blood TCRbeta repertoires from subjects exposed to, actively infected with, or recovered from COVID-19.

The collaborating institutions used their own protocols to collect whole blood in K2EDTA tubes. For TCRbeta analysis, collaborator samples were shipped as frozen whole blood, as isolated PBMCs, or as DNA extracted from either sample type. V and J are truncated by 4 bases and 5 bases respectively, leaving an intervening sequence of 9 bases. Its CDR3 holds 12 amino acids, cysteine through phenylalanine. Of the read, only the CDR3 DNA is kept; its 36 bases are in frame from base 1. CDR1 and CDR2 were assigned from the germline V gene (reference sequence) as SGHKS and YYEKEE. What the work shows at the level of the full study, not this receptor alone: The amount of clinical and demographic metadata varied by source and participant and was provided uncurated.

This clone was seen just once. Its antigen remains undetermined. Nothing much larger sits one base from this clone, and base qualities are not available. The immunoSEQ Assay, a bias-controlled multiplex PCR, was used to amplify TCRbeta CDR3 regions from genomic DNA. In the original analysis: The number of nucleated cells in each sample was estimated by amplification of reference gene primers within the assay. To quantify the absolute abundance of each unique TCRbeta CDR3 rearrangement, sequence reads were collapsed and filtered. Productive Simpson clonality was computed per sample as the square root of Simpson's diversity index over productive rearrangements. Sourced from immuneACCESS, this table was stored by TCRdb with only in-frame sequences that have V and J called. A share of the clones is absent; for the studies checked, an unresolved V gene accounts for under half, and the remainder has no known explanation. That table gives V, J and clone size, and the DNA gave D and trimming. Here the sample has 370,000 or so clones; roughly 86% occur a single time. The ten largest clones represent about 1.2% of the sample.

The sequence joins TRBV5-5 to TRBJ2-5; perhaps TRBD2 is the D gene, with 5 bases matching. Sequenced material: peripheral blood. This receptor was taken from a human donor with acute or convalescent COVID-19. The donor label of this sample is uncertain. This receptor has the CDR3 CASSRGQETQYF. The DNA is TGTGCCAGCAGCAGAGGGCAGGAGACCCAGTACTTC.